A single sample gave rise to the 14 T cell receptor beta chains below, sequenced in a study of CD8 T cells in Susac syndrome. The RNA, about 0.5 to 1 ug, was put through reverse transcription using random hexamers. TCRdb redid the calling of the immunoSEQ multiplex PCR reads with MiXCR, one entry per CDR3 protein. Counted here are approximately 190,000 distinct CDR3 sequences, 90% to 96% occurring once; the ten biggest clones make up around 0.1%. Input material: CD4+ T cells from PBMCs. The receptors were sampled from a human donor with Susac syndrome.

This chain connects TRBV20-1 to TRBJ2-2; D possibly corresponds to TRBD1 (5 bases). This CDR3 has 12 residues. Looked up from germline, CDR1 is DFQATT and CDR2 is SNEGSKA (reference sequence). Trimming took 3 bases from V and 8 from J, leaving 10 bases between them. In DNA, the CDR3 is TGCAGTGCTAGGAGTGGGGCTGGGGAGCTGTTTTTT. Protein sequence: CSARSGAGELFF.

The V and J genes are TRBV20-1 and TRBJ1-1; D is uncertain. Germline lookup yields CDR1 DFQATT and CDR2 SNEGSKA (reference sequence). The CDR3 extends over 11 amino acids. The CDR3 DNA reads as TGCTTGCCGTCCCGAGGCACTGAAGCTTTCTTT. Amino acid sequence: CLPSRGTEAFF.

The genes are TRBV3-1 and TRBJ2-1, with TRBD2 matching over 8 bases. This CDR3 contains 14 residues. J gave up 4 bases and V 5 bases, and 4 bases lay outside the gene matches. Germline V gene lookup returns CDR1 LGHDT and CDR2 YNNKEL (reference sequence). As DNA, the CDR3 is TGTGCCAGCAGCGGGACGGGGGGGTACAATGAGCAGTTCTTC. Translating gives CASSGTGGYNEQFF.

This clonotype has just one count. This sequence joins TRBV30 and TRBJ1-1; 7 bases match TRBD1. Germline V lookup: CDR1 GTSNPN, CDR2 SVGIG (reference sequence). V gave up 5 bases and J gave up 0 bases; unmatched junction bases: 0. The CDR3 length is 12 residues. The CDR3: CAWDRVNTEAFF. The CDR3 nucleotides read TGTGCCTGGGACAGGGTGAACACTGAAGCTTTCTTT.

The gene calls are TRBV4-3 and TRBJ1-1, with 8 bases matching TRBD1. The germline V gene encodes CDR1 LGHNA and CDR2 YSLEER. The CDR3 has 15 amino acids. V shed 1 base, J shed 5 bases, and the junction held 6 bases outside the gene matches. The CDR3 is CASSQGDRWGTEAFF. CDR3 in DNA: TGCGCCAGCAGCCAAGGGGACAGGTGGGGGACTGAAGCTTTCTTT.

V is TRBV6-5 and J is TRBJ2-5; 7 bases match TRBD1. V gave up 6 bases and J gave up 7 bases; unmatched junction bases: 8. Germline V lookup: CDR1 MNHEY, CDR2 SVGAGI. The CDR3 totals 13 residues. The DNA for the CDR3 is TGTGCCAGCAGCCGCGACAGGGAAAGGACCCAGTACTTC. It specifies CASSRDRERTQYF.

CDR3 residues: CASSVGGRVTTYEQYF. The CDR3 DNA sequence: TGTGCCAGCAGCGTAGGAGGGAGAGTAACCACCTACGAGCAGTACTTC. The chain uses TRBV9 and TRBJ2-7; possible D gene TRBD2, 5 bases. Trimming took off 0 bases at V and 2 bases at J, with 15 bases between the two ends. The CDR3 is made up of 16 amino acids. Germline values: CDR1 SGDLS, CDR2 YYNGEE.

The chain carries TRBV29-1 and TRBJ2-2, with a weak D call TRBD1 (6 bases). Trimming left V 4 bases short and J 3 bases short, with 15 bases between. This CDR3 contains 15 residues. The germline V gene has CDR1 SQVTM and CDR2 ANQGSEA. CDR3 bases: TGCAGCGTTGTGAGGGGGACGCGGGACACCGGGGAGCTGTTTTTT. Translating gives CSVVRGTRDTGELFF.

This chain links TRBV20-1 with TRBJ1-2; 8 bases fit TRBD1. Germline lookup yields CDR1 DFQATT and CDR2 SNEGSKA (reference sequence). The CDR3 runs 17 residues. V lost 3 bases to trimming and J lost 4 bases; unmatched junction nucleotides: 16. The CDR3, as DNA: TGCAGTGCTAGGAGTATAGACGGGACAGGCGAGAGCTATGGCTACACCTTC. Amino acid sequence: CSARSIDGTGESYGYTF.

CDR3 bases: TGTGCCACCAGTGACCCAGACAGGGGAAACACCGGGGAGCTGTTTTTT. This encodes CATSDPDRGNTGELFF. The chain couples TRBV24-1 to TRBJ2-2, with 8 bases that match TRBD1. V trimming: 4 bases; J trimming: 2 bases; junction bases outside the gene matches: 5. Germline V gene sequence: CDR1 KGHDR, CDR2 SFDVKD. The CDR3 length is 16 residues.

This chain connects TRBV5-1 to TRBJ2-1; possible D gene TRBD2, 5 bases. CDR3 length: 19 amino acids. Trimming shortened V by 2 bases and J by 0 bases, and 21 bases separated the two germline ends. CDR1 SGHRS and CDR2 YFSETQ come from the germline V gene. The CDR3 region has the DNA TGCGCCAGCAGCTTCGAATCGGGATCTGCCTTGAACTCCTACAATGAGCAGTTCTTC. Translation: CASSFESGSALNSYNEQFF.

CDR3 in amino acids: CASGGNTGELFF. In DNA, the CDR3 is TGTGCTAGCGGGGGGAACACCGGGGAGCTGTTTTTT. This sequence joins TRBV6-5 and TRBJ2-2; 9 bases agree with TRBD2. Germline V CDR1 and CDR2: MNHEY, SVGAGI. The CDR3 has 12 residues.

J is TRBJ2-7 and V is TRBV4-1; 11 nucleotides align to TRBD1. J lost 4 bases, V lost 5 bases, and 7 bases had no gene match. The CDR3 loop spans 15 amino acids. Germline CDR1 and CDR2: MGHRA and YSYEKL. The CDR3 spells CASSYGTGGGYEQYF. CDR3 sequence (DNA): TGCGCCAGCAGCTACGGGACAGGGGGTGGATACGAGCAGTACTTC.

The J gene is TRBJ1-2, the V gene TRBV20-1; a weak D match, TRBD1 (5 bases). Trimming cost V 6 bases and J 4 bases, with 15 bases left between them. Per germline, CDR1 DFQATT and CDR2 SNEGSKA (reference sequence). CDR3 length equals 13 residues. The CDR3 reads CSANPRGAYGYTF. CDR3 DNA sequence: TGCAGTGCCAACCCCCGTGGGGCCTATGGCTACACCTTC.